The rows below give T cell receptor beta chains drawn from one sample of a study of liver allograft versus peripheral blood T cells. Using its own MiXCR run on the reads, TCRdb lists one record per CDR3 protein. This sample yields 2,700 or so distinct CDR3 sequences, of which 15% to 17% are seen a single time; 27% belongs to the top ten. These receptors all stem from a human patient who had a liver transplant. The T cells may come from the graft donor. Each CDR3 is given with its conserved first and last residue. D genes are given only for firm matches. Only some rows state a clone size, as once, few, many or a class for expanded clones.

CDR3 length: 14
D gene: -
V gene: TRBV6-5
clone size: -
J gene: TRBJ2-3
CDR3 protein: CASSYRIVTDTQYF
CDR3 DNA: TGTGCCAGCAGTTATAGGATTGTAACAGATACGCAGTATTTT

CDR3 length: 13
D gene: -
V gene: TRBV7-2
clone size: medium-sized
J gene: TRBJ1-2
CDR3 protein: CASSLGGAYGYTF
CDR3 DNA: TGTGCCAGCAGCTTAGGGGGGGCCTATGGCTACACCTTC

CDR3 length: 12
D gene: -
V gene: TRBV20-1
clone size: medium-sized
J gene: TRBJ2-1
CDR3 protein: CSARGPGLSQFF
CDR3 DNA: TGCAGTGCTAGGGGACCGGGACTCTCACAGTTCTTC

CDR3 length: 10
D gene: -
V gene: TRBV12-3/TRBV12-4
clone size: few
J gene: TRBJ1-1
CDR3 protein: CASSLVEAFF
CDR3 DNA: TGTGCCAGCAGTTTAGTAGAAGCTTTCTTT

CDR3 length: 16
D gene: TRBD1
V gene: TRBV6-5
clone size: medium-sized
J gene: TRBJ1-6
CDR3 protein: CASSSSTGGFNSPLHF
CDR3 DNA: TGTGCCAGCAGTTCGAGTACAGGGGGTTTTAATTCACCCCTCCACTTT

CDR3 length: 16
D gene: -
V gene: TRBV18
clone size: medium-sized
J gene: TRBJ1-1
CDR3 protein: CASSPRIPGQNTEAFF
CDR3 DNA: TGTGCCAGCTCACCACGCATACCAGGACAGAACACTGAAGCTTTCTTT

CDR3 length: 15
D gene: TRBD1
V gene: TRBV7-2
clone size: once
J gene: TRBJ1-2
CDR3 protein: CASSLEGQADYGYTF
CDR3 DNA: TGTGCCAGCAGCTTAGAGGGACAGGCGGACTATGGCTACACCTTC

CDR3 length: 10
D gene: -
V gene: TRBV30
clone size: -
J gene: TRBJ1-1
CDR3 protein: CAVGAGRAFF
CDR3 DNA: TGTGCGGTAGGGGCAGGCCGAGCTTTCTTT

CDR3 length: 15
D gene: -
V gene: TRBV6-1
clone size: medium-sized
J gene: TRBJ2-7
CDR3 protein: CASSEVKTEPYEQYF
CDR3 DNA: TGTGCCAGCAGTGAAGTAAAAACCGAGCCGTACGAGCAGTACTTC

CDR3 length: 13
D gene: -
V gene: TRBV23-1
clone size: few
J gene: TRBJ2-7
CDR3 protein: CASSVRDCYEQYF
CDR3 DNA: TGCGCCAGCTCTGTTCGGGACTGTTACGAGCAGTACTTC

CDR3 length: 15
D gene: TRBD1
V gene: TRBV25-1
clone size: medium-sized
J gene: TRBJ1-4
CDR3 protein: CASSYGDRRNEKLFF
CDR3 DNA: TGTGCCAGCAGTTACGGGGACAGACGTAATGAAAAACTGTTTTTT

CDR3 length: 13
D gene: -
V gene: TRBV13
clone size: medium-sized
J gene: TRBJ1-1
CDR3 protein: CASSLDRHTEAFF
CDR3 DNA: TGTGCCAGCAGCTTAGACAGGCACACTGAAGCTTTCTTT

CDR3 length: 12
D gene: -
V gene: TRBV2
clone size: -
J gene: TRBJ2-4
CDR3 protein: CASQLGKNIQYF
CDR3 DNA: TGTGCCAGTCAACTGGGCAAAAACATTCAGTACTTC

CDR3 length: 14
D gene: TRBD1
V gene: TRBV25-1
clone size: medium-sized
J gene: TRBJ2-7
CDR3 protein: CASRLTGGLDEQYF
CDR3 DNA: TGTGCCAGCAGGTTGACAGGGGGACTCGACGAGCAGTACTTC

CDR3 length: 16
D gene: -
V gene: TRBV6-6
clone size: medium-sized
J gene: TRBJ1-1
CDR3 protein: CASSYSKYEGNTEAFF
CDR3 DNA: TGTGCCAGCAGTTACTCGAAGTATGAAGGGAACACTGAAGCTTTCTTT

CDR3 length: 15
D gene: -
V gene: TRBV5-5
clone size: many
J gene: TRBJ2-1
CDR3 protein: CASSPKGGAYNEQFF
CDR3 DNA: TGTGCCAGCAGCCCGAAGGGGGGGGCCTACAATGAGCAGTTCTTC

CDR3 length: 16
D gene: TRBD2
V gene: TRBV6-2/TRBV6-3
clone size: medium-sized
J gene: TRBJ2-3
CDR3 protein: CASSYSRLAFTDTQYF
CDR3 DNA: TGTGCCAGCAGTTACTCCCGACTAGCTTTCACAGATACGCAGTATTTT

CDR3 length: 18
D gene: TRBD1
V gene: TRBV28
clone size: medium-sized
J gene: TRBJ1-4
CDR3 protein: CASSPPDRGETTNEKLFF
CDR3 DNA: TGTGCCAGCAGCCCCCCGGACAGGGGCGAAACAACTAATGAAAAACTGTTTTTT

CDR3 length: 14
D gene: -
V gene: TRBV24-1
clone size: large
J gene: TRBJ1-2
CDR3 protein: CATSGRNINYGYTF
CDR3 DNA: TGTGCCACCAGTGGCAGGAACATCAACTATGGCTACACCTTC

CDR3 length: 15
D gene: TRBD1
V gene: TRBV6-5
clone size: medium-sized
J gene: TRBJ2-7
CDR3 protein: CASSTGTGLPYEQYF
CDR3 DNA: TGTGCCAGCAGCACCGGGACAGGGTTACCCTACGAGCAGTACTTC

CDR3 length: 10
D gene: -
V gene: TRBV2
clone size: few
J gene: TRBJ1-1
CDR3 protein: CASRGTEAFF
CDR3 DNA: TGTGCCAGCCGGGGGACTGAAGCTTTCTTT

CDR3 length: 14
D gene: -
V gene: TRBV20-1
clone size: -
J gene: TRBJ2-5
CDR3 protein: CSAPRTERQETQYF
CDR3 DNA: TGCAGTGCTCCCCGGACAGAACGCCAAGAGACCCAGTACTTC

CDR3 length: 12
D gene: -
V gene: TRBV11-2
clone size: few
J gene: TRBJ2-7
CDR3 protein: CASSSDGAREYF
CDR3 DNA: TGTGCCAGCAGCTCCGACGGGGCCAGGGAGTACTTC

CDR3 length: 14
D gene: -
V gene: TRBV11-2
clone size: medium-sized
J gene: TRBJ2-1
CDR3 protein: CASSPGTPYNEQFF
CDR3 DNA: TGTGCCAGCAGCCCCGGGACCCCTTACAATGAGCAGTTCTTC

CDR3 length: 13
D gene: -
V gene: TRBV27
clone size: medium-sized
J gene: TRBJ2-1
CDR3 protein: CASSYRKNNEQFF
CDR3 DNA: TGTGCCAGCAGTTACCGAAAGAACAATGAGCAGTTCTTC

CDR3 length: 19
D gene: -
V gene: TRBV5-6
clone size: few
J gene: TRBJ2-3
CDR3 protein: CASSLNEGQFSFSTDTQYF
CDR3 DNA: TGTGCCAGCAGCTTGAATGAGGGTCAGTTCTCTTTTAGCACAGATACGCAGTATTTT

CDR3 length: 15
D gene: TRBD1
V gene: TRBV7-2
clone size: medium-sized
J gene: TRBJ1-2
CDR3 protein: CASSLEGQGAYGYTF
CDR3 DNA: TGTGCCAGCAGCTTAGAGGGACAGGGGGCGTACGGCTACACCTTC

CDR3 length: 16
D gene: -
V gene: TRBV9
clone size: medium-sized
J gene: TRBJ1-2
CDR3 protein: CASSASLLSANYGYTF
CDR3 DNA: TGTGCCAGCAGCGCCAGTCTTCTCTCAGCTAACTATGGCTACACCTTC

CDR3 length: 13
D gene: -
V gene: TRBV19
clone size: medium-sized
J gene: TRBJ1-1
CDR3 protein: CASTASRNTEAFF
CDR3 DNA: TGTGCCAGTACGGCAAGCCGGAACACTGAAGCTTTCTTT

CDR3 length: 17
D gene: TRBD2
V gene: TRBV14
clone size: medium-sized
J gene: TRBJ2-7
CDR3 protein: CASSSPGLAGFSYEQYF
CDR3 DNA: TGTGCCAGCAGCTCCCCGGGACTAGCGGGGTTCTCCTACGAGCAGTACTTC

CDR3 length: 16
D gene: TRBD2
V gene: TRBV28
clone size: medium-sized
J gene: TRBJ2-7
CDR3 protein: CASSFPGLAGFYEQYF
CDR3 DNA: TGTGCCAGCAGTTTCCCGGGACTAGCGGGGTTCTACGAGCAGTACTTC

CDR3 length: 15
D gene: -
V gene: TRBV12-3/TRBV12-4
clone size: medium-sized
J gene: TRBJ1-1
CDR3 protein: CASSLVEHMNTEAFF
CDR3 DNA: TGTGCCAGCAGTTTAGTGGAGCACATGAACACTGAAGCTTTCTTT

CDR3 length: 14
D gene: TRBD1
V gene: TRBV12-3/TRBV12-4
clone size: -
J gene: TRBJ2-7
CDR3 protein: CASRAGTGDYEQYF
CDR3 DNA: TGTGCCAGCAGAGCCGGGACAGGGGACTACGAGCAGTACTTC

CDR3 length: 16
D gene: -
V gene: TRBV12-3/TRBV12-4
clone size: medium-sized
J gene: TRBJ2-1
CDR3 protein: CASSPDRSPPYNEQFF
CDR3 DNA: TGTGCCAGCAGTCCCGACAGGTCCCCCCCTTACAATGAGCAGTTCTTC

CDR3 length: 12
D gene: -
V gene: TRBV29-1
clone size: medium-sized
J gene: TRBJ1-2
CDR3 protein: CSVVGEGYGYTF
CDR3 DNA: TGCAGCGTTGTAGGGGAGGGCTATGGCTACACCTTC

CDR3 length: 18
D gene: -
V gene: TRBV6-2/TRBV6-3
clone size: medium-sized
J gene: TRBJ2-1
CDR3 protein: CASSLVVSPAPPSKWQFF
CDR3 DNA: TGTGCCAGCAGTTTAGTAGTGTCCCCAGCCCCTCCCTCGAAATGGCAGTTCTTC

CDR3 length: 15
D gene: -
V gene: TRBV4-1
clone size: -
J gene: TRBJ1-2
CDR3 protein: CASSHKTGTNYGYTF
CDR3 DNA: TGCGCCAGCAGCCATAAGACAGGCACTAACTATGGCTACACCTTC

CDR3 length: 12
D gene: -
V gene: TRBV19
clone size: medium-sized
J gene: TRBJ1-2
CDR3 protein: CASSIGATAQTF
CDR3 DNA: TGTGCCAGTAGTATAGGGGCGACGGCCCAAACCTTC

CDR3 length: 16
D gene: TRBD1
V gene: TRBV6-5
clone size: large
J gene: TRBJ1-4
CDR3 protein: CASSSLTGGAYEKLFF
CDR3 DNA: TGTGCCAGCAGTTCCCTAACAGGGGGCGCTTATGAAAAACTGTTTTTT

CDR3 length: 12
D gene: TRBD1
V gene: TRBV27
clone size: medium-sized
J gene: TRBJ2-7
CDR3 protein: CASSPGQGEQYF
CDR3 DNA: TGTGCCAGCTCCCCGGGACAGGGCGAGCAGTACTTC

CDR3 length: 12
D gene: -
V gene: TRBV27
clone size: medium-sized
J gene: TRBJ1-2
CDR3 protein: CASGTGIDGYTF
CDR3 DNA: TGTGCCAGCGGGACGGGTATTGATGGCTACACCTTC

CDR3 length: 13
D gene: -
V gene: TRBV20-1
clone size: medium-sized
J gene: TRBJ2-2
CDR3 protein: CSARDLGTGELFF
CDR3 DNA: TGCAGTGCTAGAGATTTGGGCACCGGGGAGCTGTTTTTT

CDR3 length: 11
D gene: TRBD1
V gene: TRBV13
clone size: -
J gene: TRBJ2-7
CDR3 protein: CASSLGQSSSF
CDR3 DNA: TGTGCCAGCAGCTTGGGACAGTCATCGTCCTTC

CDR3 length: 12
D gene: -
V gene: TRBV30
clone size: medium-sized
J gene: TRBJ1-6
CDR3 protein: CAWSRARSPLHF
CDR3 DNA: TGTGCCTGGAGTCGGGCAAGATCACCCCTCCACTTT

CDR3 length: 14
D gene: TRBD2
V gene: TRBV7-3
clone size: medium-sized
J gene: TRBJ2-1
CDR3 protein: CASSLVGGAYEQFF
CDR3 DNA: TGTGCCAGCAGCTTAGTCGGGGGGGCGTATGAGCAGTTCTTC

CDR3 length: 16
D gene: -
V gene: TRBV19
clone size: medium-sized
J gene: TRBJ1-5
CDR3 protein: CASSLLSEQSNQPQHF
CDR3 DNA: TGTGCCAGTAGTCTCCTTAGTGAACAGTCCAATCAGCCCCAGCATTTT

CDR3 length: 13
D gene: -
V gene: TRBV9
clone size: few
J gene: TRBJ1-1
CDR3 protein: CASSVAPRTEAFF
CDR3 DNA: TGTGCCAGCAGCGTTGCCCCACGAACTGAAGCTTTCTTT

CDR3 length: 17
D gene: TRBD1
V gene: TRBV11-2
clone size: -
J gene: TRBJ1-3
CDR3 protein: CASSLWDREDSGNTIYF
CDR3 DNA: TGTGCCAGCAGCTTATGGGACAGGGAGGACTCTGGAAACACCATATATTTT

CDR3 length: 14
D gene: -
V gene: TRBV19
clone size: medium-sized
J gene: TRBJ1-1
CDR3 protein: CASSIRTENTEAFF
CDR3 DNA: TGTGCCAGTAGTATTAGAACTGAGAACACTGAAGCTTTCTTT

CDR3 length: 15
D gene: TRBD1
V gene: TRBV9
clone size: medium-sized
J gene: TRBJ1-2
CDR3 protein: CASSVGGGQNYGYTF
CDR3 DNA: TGTGCCAGCAGCGTAGGAGGGGGACAGAACTATGGCTACACCTTC

CDR3 length: 15
D gene: TRBD1
V gene: TRBV19
clone size: medium-sized
J gene: TRBJ1-1
CDR3 protein: CASSIVEGAITEAFF
CDR3 DNA: TGTGCCAGTAGTATAGTTGAGGGGGCAATCACTGAAGCTTTCTTT

CDR3 length: 15
D gene: TRBD2
V gene: TRBV11-2
clone size: few
J gene: TRBJ2-1
CDR3 protein: CASSLGGGISNEQFF
CDR3 DNA: TGTGCCAGCAGCTTAGGGGGGGGGATATCCAATGAGCAGTTCTTC

CDR3 length: 16
D gene: -
V gene: TRBV18
clone size: medium-sized
J gene: TRBJ2-1
CDR3 protein: CASSPIRDLRDNEQFF
CDR3 DNA: TGTGCCAGCTCACCGATCCGGGACTTACGGGACAATGAGCAGTTCTTC

CDR3 length: 13
D gene: -
V gene: TRBV6-5
clone size: large
J gene: TRBJ1-2
CDR3 protein: CASRTGGDSGYTF
CDR3 DNA: TGTGCCAGCAGAACTGGGGGGGATAGTGGCTACACCTTC